A single sample is the source of the 9 T cell receptor beta chains below, sequenced in a study of molecular identifiers for immune sequencing clone quantification. From the PCR reads, TCRdb called clonotypes with MiXCR, one entry per CDR3 protein. This table has about 60,000 distinct CDR3 sequences, approximately 18% appearing once. Sequenced input: naive CD8+ T cells from blood, with Jurkat cell RNA spiked in. Subset defined: FACS-sorted CD8+CD4-CCR7+CD45RA+ naive T cells. These TCRs come from a human donor in good health. Some libraries in this study had Jurkat cell RNA spiked in.

This clonotype was seen at least ten times. V and J are TRBV13 and TRBJ2-3; the D is unclear. CDR3 length: 13 residues. Trimming stripped 5 bases from V and 0 bases from J, with 6 bases between. Germline CDR1 PRHDT, CDR2 FYEKMQ (reference sequence). DNA of the CDR3: TGTGCCAGCAGCCCGGAAAGCACAGATACGCAGTATTTT. It translates to CASSPESTDTQYF.

This clonotype was detected a few times. Since a much larger clone is just one base distant, this may be a read error. Given the absence of the conserved phenylalanine or tryptophan at the CDR3 end, a read error is likely. The CDR3 region is CASGPTTTQIQETQYL. The CDR3 region has the DNA TGTGCCAGCGGCCCAACGACAACACAAATCCAAGAGACCCAGTACCTC. This chain uses TRBV2 with TRBJ2-5; D remains unclear. This CDR3 region has 16 residues. Per the germline V gene, CDR1 is SNHLY and CDR2 is FYNNEI. The V end was cut by 8 bases, the J end by 1 base, with 20 bases between.

This clonotype was seen repeatedly, ten times or more. The CDR3 sequence is CASSYFGNVNEQFF. CDR3 coding DNA: TGTGCCAGCAGTTACTTCGGAAATGTTAATGAGCAGTTCTTC. The chain recombines TRBV6-2 or TRBV6-3 with TRBJ2-1; D remains ambiguous. Germline V gives CDR1 MNHEY, CDR2 SVGEGT. This CDR3 comprises 14 residues. V was clipped by 1 base and J by 7 bases, with 11 bases between them.

This chain joins TRBV7-9 and TRBJ2-7; the D call may be TRBD1 or TRBD2 (6 bases each). The CDR3 has 18 residues. Germline CDR1 is SEHNR and CDR2 is FQNEAQ (reference sequence). Trimming pared 1 base from V and 5 bases from J, leaving 24 bases between. CDR3 DNA sequence: TGTGCCAGCAGCTTAGACGTCTTTCGCGGGACAAAATACGACGAGCAGTACTTC. This sequence encodes CASSLDVFRGTKYDEQYF.

Of note for this clonotype: The junction does not match germline at one end; this may be a read error. The V gene is TRBV6-1, the J gene TRBJ1-5; D remains unclear. Looked up from germline, CDR1 is MNHNS and CDR2 is SASEGT. CDR3 length: 16 amino acids. CDR3 loop: CTSSELDPPSNQPQHF. In DNA form, the CDR3 reads TGTACCAGCAGTGAACTAGACCCCCCTAGCAATCAGCCCCAGCATTTT.

This clonotype was observed at least ten times. The J gene is TRBJ2-6, the V gene TRBV7-8; D is undetermined. Per the germline V gene, CDR1 is SGHVS and CDR2 is FQNEAQ. Deletions cut 7 bases from V and 0 bases from J, with 10 bases between. This CDR3 contains 15 residues. CDR3 region: CASTRFGSGANVLTF. The DNA of the CDR3 is TGTGCCAGCACCCGGTTTGGCTCTGGGGCCAACGTCCTGACTTTC.

This clonotype was seen many times. The chain employs TRBV10-2 and TRBJ2-1; no firm D call. Trimming pared 7 bases from V and 4 bases from J, leaving 11 bases between. This CDR3 has 13 amino acids. Germline CDR1 reads WSHSY; CDR2 reads SAAADI. The CDR3 is CASNLDRYNEQFF. CDR3 coding DNA: TGCGCCAGCAACCTGGACCGTTACAATGAGCAGTTCTTC.

There are many counts of this clonotype. CDR3 amino acids: CASSLGREDPKETQYF. In nucleotides, the CDR3 is TGTGCCAGCAGCTTAGGGCGGGAGGACCCTAAAGAGACCCAGTACTTC. The V call is TRBV13, the J call TRBJ2-5, with TRBD2 matching over 8 bases. Germline V gene sequence: CDR1 PRHDT, CDR2 FYEKMQ (reference sequence). The CDR3 contains 16 residues. V lost 0 bases, J lost 3 bases, and 6 bases stayed unmatched.

In this sample, this clonotype turned up once. One base away lies a much larger clone, so this may be a sequencing read error. The V and J genes are TRBV4-3 and TRBJ2-7; the D is unclear. This CDR3 contains 14 residues. Germline-derived CDR1 and CDR2 are LGHNA and YSLEER. V was shortened by 2 bases and J by 5 bases, with 13 bases between the two germline ends. CDR3 in amino acids: CASSQTPADHEQYF. The DNA of the CDR3 is TGCGCCAGCAGCCAAACCCCTGCAGACCACGAGCAGTACTTC.